These 18 T cell receptor beta chains were all obtained from the same sample, sequenced in a study of T-cell reconstitution after alpha-beta-depleted transplantation in children. The TCRbeta library incorporated unique molecular identifiers. TCRdb itself ran the PCR reads through MiXCR, one entry per CDR3 protein. Among about 210,000 distinct CDR3 sequences listed, 17% were seen once. The specimen comprised PBMCs, mostly from graft donor cells, sampled 360 days after TCRalphabeta/CD19-depleted stem cell transplant. The origin of the receptors is a male patient under 10 years old who had a stem cell transplant for acute lymphoblastic leukemia, so the T cells may come from the graft donor.

This clonotype was seen a few times. V gene TRBV29-1 combines with J gene TRBJ2-2; 7 nucleotides match TRBD1. CDR3 size: 13 residues. Germline V gene sequence: CDR1 SQVTM, CDR2 ANQGSEA. V lost 7 bases, J lost 6 bases, and 8 bases stayed unmatched. CDR3 sequence: CSADTGVAGELFF. The DNA for the CDR3 is TGCAGCGCCGACACAGGGGTAGCCGGGGAGCTGTTTTTT.

This chain uses TRBV5-1 with TRBJ2-3; D possibly uses TRBD1 or TRBD2 (5 bases each). Per germline, CDR1 SGHRS and CDR2 YFSETQ. V shed 0 bases and J shed 0 bases, with 11 bases lying between them. The CDR3 loop spans 16 amino acids. The chain's CDR3 is CASSLGGRLSTDTQYF. The CDR3 DNA reads TGCGCCAGCAGCTTGGGGGGGAGACTTAGCACAGATACGCAGTATTTT. The whole variable domain, remainder taken from reference TRBV5-1 and TRBJ2-3, is KAGVTQTPRYLIKTRGQQVTLSCSPISGHRSVSWYQQTPGQGLQFLFEYFSETQRNKGNFPGRFSGRQFSNSRSEMNVSTLELGDSALYLCASSLGGRLSTDTQYFGPGTRLTVL.

This clonotype was picked up one time. The chain recombines TRBV10-2 with TRBJ2-4; maybe TRBD1 (8 bases). The CDR3 spans 15 residues. V was cut by 0 bases and J by 5 bases, with 11 bases left in between. Germline V gene data show CDR1 as WSHSY and CDR2 as SAAADI. The CDR3 sequence is CASSESTGGENIQYF. The CDR3, as DNA: TGCGCCAGCAGTGAGTCAACAGGGGGGGAAAACATTCAGTACTTC.

This clonotype has at least ten counts. The chain joins TRBV5-1 to TRBJ1-1; D not certain. Deletions cut 2 bases from V and 3 bases from J, with 8 bases between. The CDR3 covers 13 residues. CDR1 and CDR2 from the germline V gene are SGHRS and YFSETQ. The CDR3 nucleotides are TGCGCCAGCAGCTTTAACGGGTACACTGAAGCTTTCTTT. It translates to CASSFNGYTEAFF.

This clonotype was seen ten or more times. DNA for the CDR3: TGCAGTGCGGAAGGGGGGACTAGCGGGAAGAATACCAATGAGCAGTTCTTC. It is translated as CSAEGGTSGKNTNEQFF. The chain combines TRBV20-1 with TRBJ2-1; 13 positions match TRBD2. This CDR3 region has 17 residues. The trim removed 6 bases at V and 6 bases at J, leaving 14 bases unmatched. Germline V CDR1 and CDR2: DFQATT, SNEGSKA (reference sequence).

This clonotype was picked up a small number of times. The CDR3 is CASSYQSGGSYNEQFF. In DNA, the CDR3 is TGCGCCAGCAGCTACCAAAGCGGGGGCTCCTACAATGAGCAGTTCTTC. The gene calls are TRBV5-1 and TRBJ2-1; 8 bases agree with TRBD2. CDR3 length equals 16 residues. Germline CDR1 reads SGHRS; CDR2 reads YFSETQ. The V segment lost 3 bases and the J segment 0 bases; nucleotides outside the gene matches: 5.

This clonotype occurred a few times. The junction departs from the called germline gene at one end, perhaps through a read error. The chain recombines TRBV27 with TRBJ2-5, with D possibly TRBD1 on 7 matching bases. This CDR3 contains 15 residues. Germline loops: CDR1 MNHEY, CDR2 SMNVEV (reference sequence). DNA of the CDR3: TGTGCCAGCAGTTCCCTGGACAGGTGGGAGGAGACCCAGCACTTC. Protein: CASSSLDRWEETQHF.

The chain uses TRBV5-6 and TRBJ2-1, with 10 bases identical to TRBD2. This CDR3 contains 17 residues. J lost 12 bases, V lost 3 bases, and 18 bases had no gene match. Per the germline V gene, CDR1 is SGHDT and CDR2 is YYEEEE. The CDR3, as DNA: TGTGCCAGCAGCTCCCCCCCCGCAAGCGGGGGGGCCGGGCGGCAGTTCTTC. The encoded protein is CASSSPPASGGAGRQFF. The full variable domain, its missing parts supplied by reference TRBV5-6 and TRBJ2-1, is DAGVTQSPTHLIKTRGQQVTLRCSPKSGHDTVSWYQQALGQGPQFIFQYYEEEERQRGNFPDRFSGHQFPNYSSELNVNALLLGDSALYLCASSSPPASGGAGRQFFGPGTRLTVL.

The chain recombines TRBV27 with TRBJ2-5, with D tentatively TRBD1 (5 bases). V was pared by 7 bases and J by 5 bases, with 8 bases between. The CDR3 sequence is 11 residues long. The germline V gene encodes CDR1 MNHEY and CDR2 SMNVEV (reference sequence). The CDR3 region is CASKRGETQYF. CDR3 in DNA: TGTGCCAGCAAAAGGGGTGAGACCCAGTACTTC.

This clonotype was observed a few times. The chain links TRBV30 to TRBJ1-5; 8 bases align to TRBD1. Per the germline V gene, CDR1 is GTSNPN and CDR2 is SVGIG (reference sequence). The trim removed 1 base at V and 5 bases at J, leaving 1 base unmatched. The CDR3 consists of 13 residues. Here the CDR3 reads CAWSGTGHQPQHF. CDR3 nucleotide sequence: TGTGCCTGGAGTGGGACAGGGCATCAGCCCCAGCATTTT. Looking up the rest from reference TRBV30 and TRBJ1-5 gives the full variable domain: SQTIHQWPATLVQPVGSPLSLECTVEGTSNPNLYWYRQAAGRGLQLLFYSVGIGQISSEVPQNLSASRPQDRQFILSSKKLLLSDSGFYLCAWSGTGHQPQHFGDGTRLSIL.

The rearrangement links TRBV9 to TRBJ2-5; D may be TRBD2 (6 bases). Germline V gene data show CDR1 as SGDLS and CDR2 as YYNGEE. This CDR3 has 13 residues. V was pared by 2 bases and J by 7 bases, with 12 bases between. The DNA for the CDR3 is TGTGCCAGCAGCGTTTTACGAGCGGGGACCCAGTACTTC. Encoded protein: CASSVLRAGTQYF.

This chain connects TRBV27 to TRBJ1-4, with 10 bases fitting TRBD1. The V and J ends lost 4 bases and 7 bases, in that order; junction bases with no gene match: 3. CDR3 size: 14 residues. Germline loops: CDR1 MNHEY, CDR2 SMNVEV (reference sequence). Here the CDR3 reads CASSSRDRGEKLFF. The CDR3, as DNA: TGTGCCAGCAGTTCACGGGACAGGGGTGAAAAACTGTTTTTT.

This chain links TRBV24-1 with TRBJ1-2; the D is unclear. CDR3 length: 13 amino acids. Germline V CDR1 and CDR2: KGHDR, SFDVKD. V shed 3 bases and J shed 6 bases, with 10 bases lying between them. CDR3: CATSDGRYDGYTF. CDR3 nucleotide sequence: TGTGCCACCAGTGATGGGCGTTACGATGGCTACACCTTC.

The J gene is TRBJ1-5, the V gene TRBV6-1, with TRBD1 as a possible D gene (5 bases). Per the germline V gene, CDR1 is MNHNS and CDR2 is SASEGT. The CDR3 totals 14 residues. V was shortened by 3 bases and J by 3 bases, with 9 bases between the two germline ends. The CDR3 reads CASSEDITNQPQHF. CDR3 nucleotides: TGTGCCAGCAGTGAGGACATTACCAATCAGCCCCAGCATTTT.

The chain joins TRBV9 to TRBJ2-1; tentatively, D is TRBD2 (5 bases). Deletions cut 7 bases from V and 10 bases from J, with 12 bases between. Germline CDR1 and CDR2: SGDLS and YYNGEE. CDR3 length equals 11 residues. CDR3 protein: CASSPSGEQFF. The DNA for the CDR3 is TGTGCCAGCTCTCCGTCGGGGGAGCAGTTCTTC.

A single count supports this clonotype. This chain uses TRBV7-9 with TRBJ1-2, with D hard to call. Germline lookup yields CDR1 SEHNR and CDR2 FQNEAQ (reference sequence). The CDR3 is 14 residues long. Trimming pared 5 bases from V and 3 bases from J, leaving 13 bases between. The CDR3 loop reads CASSLTWEDYGYTF. The CDR3 coding sequence is TGTGCCAGCAGCCTTACCTGGGAGGACTATGGCTACACCTTC. Drawing the rest from reference TRBV7-9 and TRBJ1-2, the complete variable domain is DTGVSQNPRHKITKRGQNVTFRCDPISEHNRLYWYRQTLGQGPEFLTYFQNEAQLEKSRLLSDRFSAERPKGSFSTLEIQRTEQGDSAMYLCASSLTWEDYGYTFGSGTRLTVV.

The V and J genes are TRBV18 and TRBJ2-6, with D tentatively TRBD1 (5 bases). Trimming stripped 6 bases from V and 4 bases from J, with 13 bases between. Germline V gives CDR1 KGHSH, CDR2 LQKENI. There are 15 residues in the CDR3. The CDR3 coding sequence is TGTGCCAGCTCCCCCGGCCGGACAGGGGCCAACGTCCTGACTTTC. Its protein is CASSPGRTGANVLTF.

The rearrangement joins TRBV7-7 to TRBJ2-2; D is possibly TRBD1 (6 bases). Germline lookup yields CDR1 SSHAT and CDR2 FNYEAQ (reference sequence). The length of the CDR3 is 14 residues. V lost 5 bases to trimming and J lost 6 bases, with 13 bases between them. CDR3 sequence (DNA): TGTGCCAGCAGCCCAATGGGGGCCGCCGGGGAGCTGTTTTTT. Translation gives CASSPMGAAGELFF.